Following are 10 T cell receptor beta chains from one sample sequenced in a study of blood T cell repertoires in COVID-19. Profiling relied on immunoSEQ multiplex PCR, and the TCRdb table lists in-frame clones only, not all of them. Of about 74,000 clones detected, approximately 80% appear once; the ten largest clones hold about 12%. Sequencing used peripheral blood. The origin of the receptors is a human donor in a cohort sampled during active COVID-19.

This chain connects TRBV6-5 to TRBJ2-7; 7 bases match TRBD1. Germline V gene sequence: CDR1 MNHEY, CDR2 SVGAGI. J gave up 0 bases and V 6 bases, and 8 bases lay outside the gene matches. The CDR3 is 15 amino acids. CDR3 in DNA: TGTGCCAGCAGCAAGGGGGCAGCATTCTCCTACGAGCAGTACTTC. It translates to CASSKGAAFSYEQYF.

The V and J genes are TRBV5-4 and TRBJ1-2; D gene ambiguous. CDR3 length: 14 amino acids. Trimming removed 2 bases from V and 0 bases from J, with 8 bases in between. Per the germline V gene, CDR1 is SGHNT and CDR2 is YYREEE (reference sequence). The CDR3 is CASSFRSSNYGYTF. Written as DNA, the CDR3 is TGTGCCAGCAGCTTTCGGTCTTCTAACTATGGCTACACCTTC. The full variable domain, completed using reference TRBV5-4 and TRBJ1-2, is ETGVTQSPTHLIKTRGQQVTLRCSSQSGHNTVSWYQQALGQGPQFIFQYYREEENGRGNFPPRFSGLQFPNYSSELNVNALELDDSALYLCASSFRSSNYGYTFGSGTRLTVV.

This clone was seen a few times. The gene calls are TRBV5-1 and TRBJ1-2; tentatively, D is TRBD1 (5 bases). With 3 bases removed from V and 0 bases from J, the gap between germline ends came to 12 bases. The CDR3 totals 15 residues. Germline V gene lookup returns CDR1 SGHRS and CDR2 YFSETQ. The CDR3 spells CASSYQGFPNYGYTF. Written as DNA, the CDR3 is TGCGCCAGCAGCTACCAGGGATTCCCTAACTATGGCTACACCTTC. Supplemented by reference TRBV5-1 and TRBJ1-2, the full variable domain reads KAGVTQTPRYLIKTRGQQVTLSCSPISGHRSVSWYQQTPGQGLQFLFEYFSETQRNKGNFPGRFSGRQFSNSRSEMNVSTLELGDSALYLCASSYQGFPNYGYTFGSGTRLTVV.

CDR3 in DNA: TGTGCCAGCAGCTCCAGCGGGGGGGCCCCCCAAGAGACCCAGTACTTC. Amino acids: CASSSSGGAPQETQYF. The J gene is TRBJ2-5, the V gene TRBV9; TRBD2 matches 10 bases. With 4 bases clipped from V and 1 base from J, the junction kept 7 bases outside the gene matches. The germline V gene has CDR1 SGDLS and CDR2 YYNGEE. The CDR3 consists of 16 residues. Based on the CDR3 plus reference TRBV9 and TRBJ2-5, the full variable domain is DSGVTQTPKHLITATGQRVTLRCSPRSGDLSVYWYQQSLDQGLQFLIQYYNGEERAKGNILERFSAQQFPDLHSELNLSSLELGDSALYFCASSSSGGAPQETQYFGPGTRLLVL.

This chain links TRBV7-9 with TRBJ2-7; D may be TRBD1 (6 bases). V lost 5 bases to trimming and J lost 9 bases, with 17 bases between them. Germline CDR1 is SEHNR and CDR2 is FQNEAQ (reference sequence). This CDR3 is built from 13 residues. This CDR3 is CASSVLTGLGQYF. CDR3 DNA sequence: TGTGCCAGCAGCGTTTTAACAGGGCTCGGGCAGTACTTC. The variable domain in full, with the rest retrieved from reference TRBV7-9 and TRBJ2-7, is DTGVSQNPRHKITKRGQNVTFRCDPISEHNRLYWYRQTLGQGPEFLTYFQNEAQLEKSRLLSDRFSAERPKGSFSTLEIQRTEQGDSAMYLCASSVLTGLGQYFGPGTRLTVT.

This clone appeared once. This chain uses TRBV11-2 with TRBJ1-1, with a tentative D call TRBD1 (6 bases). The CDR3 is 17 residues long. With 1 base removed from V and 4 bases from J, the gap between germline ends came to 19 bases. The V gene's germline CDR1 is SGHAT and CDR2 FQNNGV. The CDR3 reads CASSLVTWRGAGTEAFF. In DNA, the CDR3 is TGTGCCAGCAGCTTAGTAACGTGGCGGGGGGCTGGCACTGAAGCTTTCTTT.

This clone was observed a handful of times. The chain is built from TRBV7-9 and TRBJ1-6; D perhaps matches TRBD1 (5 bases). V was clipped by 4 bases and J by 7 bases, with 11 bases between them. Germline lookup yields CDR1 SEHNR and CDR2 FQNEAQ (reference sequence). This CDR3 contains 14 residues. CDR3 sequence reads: CASSSSTENSPLHF. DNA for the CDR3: TGTGCCAGCAGCTCCTCGACAGAGAATTCACCCCTCCACTTT.

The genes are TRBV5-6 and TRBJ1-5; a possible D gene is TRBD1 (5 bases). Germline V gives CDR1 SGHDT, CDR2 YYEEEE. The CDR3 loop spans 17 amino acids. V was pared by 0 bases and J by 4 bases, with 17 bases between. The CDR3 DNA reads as TGTGCCAGCAGCTTGGGTCCTGGGGTCGGGGGGAATCAGCCCCAGCATTTT. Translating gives CASSLGPGVGGNQPQHF.

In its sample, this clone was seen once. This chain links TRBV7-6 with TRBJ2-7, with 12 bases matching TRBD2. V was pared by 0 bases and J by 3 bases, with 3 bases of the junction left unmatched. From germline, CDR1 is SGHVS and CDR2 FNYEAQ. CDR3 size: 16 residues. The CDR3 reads CASSLAASGGVYEQYF. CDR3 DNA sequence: TGTGCCAGCAGCTTAGCCGCTAGCGGGGGGGTCTACGAGCAGTACTTC.

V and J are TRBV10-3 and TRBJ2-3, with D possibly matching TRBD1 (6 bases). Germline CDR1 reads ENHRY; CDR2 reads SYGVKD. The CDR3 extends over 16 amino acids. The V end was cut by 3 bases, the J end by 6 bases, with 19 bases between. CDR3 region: CAISEGVNRESDTQYF. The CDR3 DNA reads TGTGCCATCAGTGAAGGCGTAAACAGGGAGTCCGATACGCAGTATTTT.